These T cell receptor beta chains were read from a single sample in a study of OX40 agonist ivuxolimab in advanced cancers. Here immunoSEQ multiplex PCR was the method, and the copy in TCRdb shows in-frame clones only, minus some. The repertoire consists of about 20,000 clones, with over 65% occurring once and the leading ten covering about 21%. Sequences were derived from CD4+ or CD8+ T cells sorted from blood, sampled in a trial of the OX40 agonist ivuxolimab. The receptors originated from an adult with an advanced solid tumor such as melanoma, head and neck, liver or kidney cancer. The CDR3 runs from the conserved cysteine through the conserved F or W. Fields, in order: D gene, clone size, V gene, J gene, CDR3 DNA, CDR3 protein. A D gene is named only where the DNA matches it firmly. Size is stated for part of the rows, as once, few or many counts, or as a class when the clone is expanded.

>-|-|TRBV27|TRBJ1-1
TGTGCCAGCAGTTTATACACGGTCGGCACTGAAGCTTTCTTT
CASSLYTVGTEAFF
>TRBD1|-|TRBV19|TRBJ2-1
TGTGCCAGTAGTATGGGACAGGGAACAAGAGAGGGTGAGCAGTTCTTC
CASSMGQGTREGEQFF
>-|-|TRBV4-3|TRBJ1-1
TGCGCCAGCAGCCAAGGGAGATTTGAAGCTTTCTTT
CASSQGRFEAFF
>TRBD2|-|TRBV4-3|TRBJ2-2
TGCGCCAGCAGCCCCGGGACTAGCGGGACCGGGGAGCTGTTTTTT
CASSPGTSGTGELFF
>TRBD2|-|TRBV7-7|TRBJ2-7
TGTGCTAGCAGCTCTGCGGGGGGCGAGCAGTACTTC
CASSSAGGEQYF
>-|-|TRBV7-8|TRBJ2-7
TGTGCCAGCAGCCCTCAGGGAGGCTACGAGCAGTACTTC
CASSPQGGYEQYF
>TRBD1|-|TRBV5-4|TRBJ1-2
TGTGCCAGCAGCTTGGGGGGGCCAGGGGGCGCAAACTATGGCTACACCTTC
CASSLGGPGGANYGYTF
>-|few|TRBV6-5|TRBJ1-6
TGTGCCAGCAGCCTTAGGGCGGGGGTTAATTCACCCCTCCACTTT
CASSLRAGVNSPLHF
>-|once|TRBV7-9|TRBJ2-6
TGTGCCAGCAGCTTTGGGGAATACTCATCTGGGGCCAACGTCCTGACTTTC
CASSFGEYSSGANVLTF
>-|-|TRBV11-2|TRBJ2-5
TGTGCCAGCAGCTTCGTGACAATCGGGGAGACCCAGTACTTC
CASSFVTIGETQYF
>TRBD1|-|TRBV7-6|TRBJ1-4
TGTGCCAGCAGCTTAGAGTTACAGGGGGGTGAAAAACTGTTTTTT
CASSLELQGGEKLFF
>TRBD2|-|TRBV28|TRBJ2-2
TGTGCCAGCAGCCGCGGGGGGGATAACACCGGGGAGCTGTTTTTT
CASSRGGDNTGELFF
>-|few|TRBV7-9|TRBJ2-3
TGTGCCAGCAGCTTAGCGACGAACACAGATACGCAGTATTTT
CASSLATNTDTQYF
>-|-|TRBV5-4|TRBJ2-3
TGTGCCAGCAGCTTGGGGCAGAGCACAGATACGCAGTATTTT
CASSLGQSTDTQYF
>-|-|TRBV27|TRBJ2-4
TGTGCCAGCAGTTTAGGGGCAGGTTATGAAAACATTCAGTACTTC
CASSLGAGYENIQYF
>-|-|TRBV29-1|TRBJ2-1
TGCAGCGCTGCTGCATCGGTACCCAATGAGCAGTTCTTC
CSAAASVPNEQFF
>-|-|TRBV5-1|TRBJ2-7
TGCGCCAGCAGCTTGGTTGGCTCCTACGAGCAGTACTTC
CASSLVGSYEQYF
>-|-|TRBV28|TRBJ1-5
TGTGCCAGCAGGGATCCGGGCAATCAGCCCCAGCATTTT
CASRDPGNQPQHF
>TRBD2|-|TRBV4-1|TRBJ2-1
TGCGCCAGCAGCCACGGAGCGGGGGCCTACAATGAGCAGTTCTTC
CASSHGAGAYNEQFF
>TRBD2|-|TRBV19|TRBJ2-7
TGTGCCAGTAGTATAACTAGCGGGGCCTACGAGCAGTACTTC
CASSITSGAYEQYF
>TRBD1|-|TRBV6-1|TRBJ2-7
TGTGCCAGCAGTGCCATACAGGGGGTACCCTCCTACGAGCAGTACTTC
CASSAIQGVPSYEQYF
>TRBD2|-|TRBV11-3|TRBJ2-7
TGTGCCAGCAGCATCGGACTAGCGGGGTACGAGCAGTACTTC
CASSIGLAGYEQYF
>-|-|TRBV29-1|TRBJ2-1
TGCAGCGTTGATCTGGTAAACACCTACAATGAGCAGTTCTTC
CSVDLVNTYNEQFF
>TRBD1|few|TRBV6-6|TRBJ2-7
TGTGCCAGCAGTTCCCGGGACAGGGTCTCCTACGAGCAGTACTTC
CASSSRDRVSYEQYF
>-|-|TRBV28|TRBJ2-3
TGTGCCAGCAGTTCACAGTCCCCTAGCACAGATACGCAGTATTTT
CASSSQSPSTDTQYF
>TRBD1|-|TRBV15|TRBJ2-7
TGTGCCACCAGGACAGGGGGCGTCGAGCAGTACTTC
CATRTGGVEQYF
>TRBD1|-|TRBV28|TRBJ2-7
TGTGCCAGCAGCCGACAGGGGTGGTCCTACGAGCAGTACTTC
CASSRQGWSYEQYF
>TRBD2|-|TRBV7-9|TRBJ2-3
TGTGCCAGCAGCTCTATGCGGGGGGACACAGATACGCAGTATTTT
CASSSMRGDTDTQYF
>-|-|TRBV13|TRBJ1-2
TGTGCCAGCAGCCTACCCCCCTCCGGGACATCAGATGGCTACACCTTC
CASSLPPSGTSDGYTF
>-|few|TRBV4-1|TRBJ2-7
TGCGCCAGCAGCCAGGAGGGGGTTCAGACAGGGCACGAGCAGTACTTC
CASSQEGVQTGHEQYF
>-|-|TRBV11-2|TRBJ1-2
TGTGCCAGCAGCTTGAGCGGACAGAGCTATGGCTACACCTTC
CASSLSGQSYGYTF
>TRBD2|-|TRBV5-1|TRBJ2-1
TGCGCCAGCACCGAGGGACTAGGTTACAATGAGCAGTTCTTC
CASTEGLGYNEQFF
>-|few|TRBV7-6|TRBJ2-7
TGTGCCAGCAGCTTGGTCCAGGGGCCCTACGAGCAGTACTTC
CASSLVQGPYEQYF
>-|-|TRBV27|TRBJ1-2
TGTGCCAGCAGTTTATCGCAGGGATCGTGGGGCTACACCTTC
CASSLSQGSWGYTF
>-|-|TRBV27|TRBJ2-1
TGTGCCAGCAGTTTACCCGAGCAGTTCTTC
CASSLPEQFF
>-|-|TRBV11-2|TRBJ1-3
TGTGCCAGCAGCTTAGCCTCCGACCTGGGACGTTCTGGAAACACCATATATTTT
CASSLASDLGRSGNTIYF
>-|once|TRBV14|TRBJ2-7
TGTGCCAGCAGCCAAGAAAATTCCTACGAGCAGTACTTC
CASSQENSYEQYF
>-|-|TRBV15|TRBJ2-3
TGTGCCACCAGCGACGGAGCGGTCGTACGGACAGATACGCAGTATTTT
CATSDGAVVRTDTQYF
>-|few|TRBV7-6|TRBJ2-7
TGTGCCAGCAGCTTAAGTTTCGGTGAGACAGGACACTCCTACGAGCAGTACTTC
CASSLSFGETGHSYEQYF
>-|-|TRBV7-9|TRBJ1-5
TGTGCCAGCAGCTTATCAGGGGCCGGTCAGCCCCAGCATTTT
CASSLSGAGQPQHF
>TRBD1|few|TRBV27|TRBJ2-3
TGTGCCACCCTAGGGGGTGACAGGGTTGATACGCAGTATTTT
CATLGGDRVDTQYF
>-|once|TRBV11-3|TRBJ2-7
TGTGCCAGCAGCTTAGCAATTTCCTACGAGCAGTACTTC
CASSLAISYEQYF
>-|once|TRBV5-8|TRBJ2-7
TGTGCCAGCCCCCACGGCACGGACCCCTACGAGCAGTACTTC
CASPHGTDPYEQYF
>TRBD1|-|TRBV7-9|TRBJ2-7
TGTGCCAGCAGGCCGGGACAGTCCTACGAGCAGTACTTC
CASRPGQSYEQYF
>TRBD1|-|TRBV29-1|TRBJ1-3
TGCAGCGTTACCAAAAACAGGGGCTCTGGAAACACCATATATTTT
CSVTKNRGSGNTIYF
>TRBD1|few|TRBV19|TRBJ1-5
TGTGCCAGTAACGGACAGGGGAATAGCAATCAGCCCCAGCATTTT
CASNGQGNSNQPQHF
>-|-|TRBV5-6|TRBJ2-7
TGTGCCAGCAGCCCGGGATCGACTTTCGAGCAGTACTTC
CASSPGSTFEQYF
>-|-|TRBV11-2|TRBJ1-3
TGTGCCAGCAGCTTAGGGCCCTCTGGAAACACCATATATTTT
CASSLGPSGNTIYF
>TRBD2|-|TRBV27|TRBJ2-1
TGTGCCAGCAGTTGGACTAGCGGGGGGGGCAATGAGCAGTTCTTC
CASSWTSGGGNEQFF
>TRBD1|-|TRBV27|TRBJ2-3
TGTGCCAGCAGTTTAACCGTGACAGGGGGCAGAACAGATACGCAGTATTTT
CASSLTVTGGRTDTQYF
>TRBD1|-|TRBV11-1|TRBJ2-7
TGTGCCAGCAGCCCGATCGCACAGGGGGCATCGAACGAGCAGTACTTC
CASSPIAQGASNEQYF
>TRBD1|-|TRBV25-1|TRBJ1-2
TGTGCCAGCGGACGACAGGGTTGGAGCTATGGCTACACCTTC
CASGRQGWSYGYTF
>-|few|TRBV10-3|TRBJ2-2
TGTGCCATCAGTGAGTCGAACATCGCCACCGGGGAGCTGTTTTTT
CAISESNIATGELFF